The rows below give T cell receptor beta chains drawn from one sample of a study of blood T cell repertoires in COVID-19. Using immunoSEQ multiplex PCR, the repertoire was profiled, and TCRdb retains in-frame clones only, with some absent. The sample gives roughly 200,000 clones, approximately 80% of which show up once; more than 25% is in the top ten. Sequenced material: peripheral blood. The receptors come from a man aged 40-55 years with acute or convalescent COVID-19. Both conserved end residues are part of each CDR3. D genes are given only for firm matches. Some rows have no size entry. The others give once, few or many, or a class for an expanded clone.

V,size,D,J,CDR3,DNA
TRBV15,few,TRBD2,TRBJ2-1,CATSGRTSGRGNEQFF,TGTGCCACCAGCGGGCGGACTAGCGGGAGGGGTAATGAGCAGTTCTTC
TRBV27,.,TRBD1,TRBJ2-7,CASSPGTGGRYEQYF,TGTGCCAGCAGTCCGGGGACAGGGGGGCGGTACGAGCAGTACTTC
TRBV10-3,.,.,TRBJ2-2,CAISGGNGELFF,TGTGCCATCAGCGGAGGGAACGGGGAGCTGTTTTTT
TRBV5-8,few,.,TRBJ2-1,CASSHEQGNEQFF,TGTGCCAGCAGCCATGAACAGGGCAATGAGCAGTTCTTC
TRBV5-1,once,TRBD1,TRBJ1-4,CASSLAGGQGVEKLFF,TGCGCCAGCAGCTTGGCCGGGGGACAGGGGGTAGAAAAACTGTTTTTT
TRBV12-3/TRBV12-4,.,TRBD2,TRBJ2-1,CASIAGLANEQFF,TGTGCCAGCATAGCGGGACTAGCGAATGAGCAGTTCTTC
TRBV4-2,.,TRBD2,TRBJ2-1,CASSQVGRDYPLFF,TGTGCCAGCAGCCAAGTAGGGAGGGACTACCCCCTGTTCTTC
TRBV5-5,.,.,TRBJ2-1,CASSLSLASHYNEQFF,TGTGCCAGCAGCTTGTCGCTAGCTAGCCACTACAATGAGCAGTTCTTC
TRBV6-6,.,TRBD2,TRBJ2-2,CASSRLYRGVAGGRNTGELFF,TGTGCCAGCAGCCGCCTCTACAGGGGTGTGGCGGGAGGGAGGAACACCGGGGAGCTGTTTTTT
TRBV9,.,TRBD2,TRBJ2-1,CASSPRLADYNEQFF,TGTGCCAGCAGCCCCAGACTAGCGGACTACAATGAGCAGTTCTTC
TRBV11-1,.,TRBD1,TRBJ2-7,CASSIQGQGAYEQYF,TGTGCCAGCAGCATCCAAGGACAGGGGGCCTACGAGCAGTACTTC